The 18 T cell receptor beta chains in this list originate from one sample, sequenced in a study of T cells after yellow fever vaccination. Each CDR3 protein is one row after TCRdb ran MiXCR on the 5' RACE reads. The top ten hold 36% of the sample, which has about 57,000 distinct CDR3 sequences, around 7.4% seen once. The input for sequencing was CD8+ T cells sorted from PBMCs, taken 15 days after the yellow fever booster vaccination. All receptors come from a young man who received the YFV17D yellow fever vaccine.

Comments on this clonotype: One end of the junction fails to match germline, which may point to a read error. The chain uses TRBV9 and TRBJ2-7, with TRBD2 matching 8 bases. Germline-derived CDR1 and CDR2 are SGDLS and YYNGEE. This CDR3 is 15 amino acids long. CDR3 DNA sequence: TGTTCCAGCAAGGGGAGGAAGCGGGGGTCCTACGAGCAGTACTTC. Translated, it gives CSSKGRKRGSYEQYF.

This clonotype turned up a few times. CDR3 coding DNA: TGCGCCAGCAGCTTGGACGGGAATGAGCAGTTCTTC. Residues: CASSLDGNEQFF. The chain carries TRBV5-1 and TRBJ2-1; D not resolved. Trimming stripped 0 bases from V and 7 bases from J, with 5 bases between. The CDR3 runs to 12 residues. Germline CDR1 reads SGHRS; CDR2 reads YFSETQ.

This clonotype has at least ten counts. This sequence joins TRBV7-9 and TRBJ2-5; 7 bases are shared with TRBD2. The CDR3 spans 15 residues. From germline, CDR1 is SEHNR and CDR2 FQNEAQ (reference sequence). V lost 1 base, J lost 5 bases, and 7 bases stayed unmatched. DNA for the CDR3: TGTGCCAGCAGCTTAGAAACTGCGGGAGAGGAGACCCAGTACTTC. Residues: CASSLETAGEETQYF.

This clonotype was seen many times. The rearrangement uses TRBV7-6 and TRBJ1-4, with D possibly matching TRBD1 (5 bases). The CDR3 totals 15 residues. The V gene lost 0 bases and the J gene lost 7 bases, with 12 bases spanning the gap. Germline lookup yields CDR1 SGHVS and CDR2 FNYEAQ. In DNA, the CDR3 is TGTGCCAGCAGCTTAGCGGCAGGGCAAGGTGAAAAACTGTTTTTT. Translated: CASSLAAGQGEKLFF.

This clonotype appeared many times. The chain joins TRBV5-1 to TRBJ2-1, with 10 bases fitting TRBD2. The J segment lost 8 bases and the V segment lost 2 bases, leaving 10 bases of the junction unmatched. CDR1 is SGHRS and CDR2 is YFSETQ in the germline V gene. The CDR3 runs 16 residues. The CDR3 nucleotides are TGCGCCAGCAGCTTCCTCATAGCGGGAGGCTTGCATGAGCAGTTCTTC. Encoded protein: CASSFLIAGGLHEQFF.

The chain couples TRBV7-2 to TRBJ2-7; D may be TRBD2 (6 bases). The V end lost 5 bases, the J end lost 1 base, and 12 bases lay between the germline ends. The CDR3 spans 14 residues. Germline V gene lookup returns CDR1 SGHTA and CDR2 FQGNSA. The CDR3 DNA follows: TGTGCCAGCAGCGAACCGGGACTTTCCTACGAGCAGTACTTC. Translating it yields CASSEPGLSYEQYF. Full variable domain (remainder filled in from reference TRBV7-2 and TRBJ2-7): GAGVSQSPSNKVTEKGKDVELRCDPISGHTALYWYRQSLGQGLEFLIYFQGNSAPDKSGLPSDRFSAERTGGSVSTLTIQRTQQEDSAVYLCASSEPGLSYEQYFGPGTRLTVT.

This clonotype was counted at least ten times. The chain uses TRBV2 and TRBJ2-3; TRBD2 aligns across 7 bases. Germline lookup yields CDR1 SNHLY and CDR2 FYNNEI. The length of the CDR3 is 13 residues. After removal of 11 bases from V and 6 bases from J, the junction contained 11 bases not matched to a gene. DNA for the CDR3: TGTGCCGGCCAAGAGACTAGCCTCGATACGCAGTATTTT. It specifies CAGQETSLDTQYF.

A remark on this clonotype: This may arise from a read error, as a much more abundant clone is one base away. The chain combines TRBV6-2 or TRBV6-3 with TRBJ2-7; no firm D call. This CDR3 region has 12 residues. Trimming shortened V by 7 bases and J by 4 bases, and 11 bases separated the two germline ends. The germline CDR1 and CDR2 sequences are MNHEY and SVGEGT. CDR3 loop: CASTAIHYEQYF. The CDR3 DNA sequence: TGTGCCAGCACCGCAATCCATTACGAGCAGTACTTC.

There are many counts of this clonotype. The chain employs TRBV7-6 and TRBJ1-5, with D unresolved. The CDR3 loop spans 13 amino acids. Germline CDR1 SGHVS, CDR2 FNYEAQ. Trimming stripped 2 bases from V and 7 bases from J, with 9 bases between. The CDR3 is CASSLYSGQPQHF. The DNA for the CDR3 is TGTGCCAGCAGCTTATATTCCGGACAGCCCCAGCATTTT.

V usage is TRBV27 and J usage is TRBJ2-7; 11 bases are a match to TRBD2. Germline CDR1 and CDR2: MNHEY and SMNVEV (reference sequence). The CDR3 has 15 amino acids. With V trimmed by 2 bases and J by 4 bases, 4 bases remained unmatched. CDR3 in amino acids: CASSLATSGSYEQYF. The CDR3, as DNA: TGTGCCAGCAGTTTAGCTACTAGCGGGAGTTACGAGCAGTACTTC.

There are many counts of this clonotype. The chain recombines TRBV5-1 with TRBJ2-4; 10 bases fit TRBD2. The germline V gene has CDR1 SGHRS and CDR2 YFSETQ. Trimming at V came to 2 bases and at J to 6 bases, leaving 8 bases not matched to a gene. This CDR3 is built from 16 residues. In nucleotides, the CDR3 is TGCGCCAGCAGCTTCAGCGGGAGGGCCGAACCAAACATTCAGTACTTC. This sequence encodes CASSFSGRAEPNIQYF.

This clonotype occurred once. This clone may be a read error of a much larger clone one base away. The chain has TRBV7-7 and TRBJ2-3; no firm D call. Trimming took 7 bases from V and 3 from J, leaving 11 bases between them. The CDR3 consists of 13 residues. Germline CDR1 and CDR2: SSHAT and FNYEAQ (reference sequence). The CDR3 region is CASTSLLTDTQYF. Here the CDR3 DNA reads TGTGCCAGCACTTCCTTACTTACAGATACGCAGTATTTT.

Ten or more counts support this clonotype. The V call is TRBV28, the J call TRBJ2-7; 7 bases align to TRBD1. This CDR3 spans 11 amino acids. After removal of 8 bases from V and 6 bases from J, the junction contained 4 bases not matched to a gene. CDR1 is MDHEN, CDR2 SYDVKM, per germline. CDR3 coding DNA: TGTGCCAGCTCGGACAGGAGCGAGCAGTACTTC. This codes for CASSDRSEQYF.

This clonotype showed up many times. The CDR3 is CASSQGLTSTDTQYF. The CDR3 DNA is TGTGCCAGCAGCCAAGGCCTGACTAGCACAGATACGCAGTATTTT. V is TRBV3-1 and J is TRBJ2-3; no clear D. The germline gives CDR1 LGHDT, CDR2 YNNKEL (reference sequence). The CDR3 length is 15 residues. Trimming left V 1 base short and J 0 bases short, with 8 bases between.

This clonotype was seen at least ten times. This chain links TRBV9 with TRBJ2-2; D possibly corresponds to TRBD1 (7 bases). The CDR3 runs to 16 residues. V was clipped by 4 bases and J by 5 bases, with 18 bases between them. Germline CDR1 reads SGDLS; CDR2 reads YYNGEE. CDR3 in DNA: TGTGCCAGCAGCTCCGGGACAGAACGGGAGACCGGGGAGCTGTTTTTT. It encodes CASSSGTERETGELFF.

This clonotype showed up many times. The CDR3 loop reads CSVESDRGPQHLLTF. In DNA form, the CDR3 reads TGCAGCGTTGAGTCGGACAGGGGGCCTCAACACCTCCTGACTTTC. The rearrangement joins TRBV29-1 to TRBJ2-6; 11 nucleotides match TRBD1. The V segment lost 3 bases and the J segment 14 bases; nucleotides outside the gene matches: 12. In germline, CDR1 is SQVTM, CDR2 ANQGSEA. This CDR3 has 15 amino acids.

A few counts support this clonotype. The rearrangement uses TRBV5-4 and TRBJ2-7; 9 nucleotides agree with TRBD2. Germline V gene data show CDR1 as SGHNT and CDR2 as YYREEE (reference sequence). V was clipped by 5 bases and J by 5 bases; unmatched bases: 11. The CDR3 has 15 amino acids. CDR3 loop: CASSTGTSSGDEQYF. The CDR3 DNA follows: TGTGCCAGCAGTACAGGGACTAGCTCTGGGGACGAGCAGTACTTC.

This clonotype was counted at least ten times. V usage is TRBV28 and J usage is TRBJ2-1; D unresolved. V dropped 3 bases and J dropped 6 bases, with 9 bases sitting between them. The germline gives CDR1 MDHEN, CDR2 SYDVKM. This CDR3 is built from 13 residues. CDR3 nucleotides: TGTGCCAGCAGTTTGGGAAGGTCCAATGAGCAGTTCTTC. This codes for CASSLGRSNEQFF.